The rows below give T cell receptor beta chains drawn from one sample of a study of T cell responses to AZD1222 COVID-19 vaccine. TCRdb's copy holds only in-frame clones and misses some; the assay was immunoSEQ multiplex PCR. The sample holds roughly 30,000 clones, about 89% seen once. The sequenced sample was peripheral blood, obtained on day 0 of AZD1222 vaccination. The source is an adult in good health. Both conserved end residues are part of each CDR3. The D gene is left open where the match is weak. Clone size is shown for a subset of rows, as once, few, many or a class of expanded clone.

TRBD2	14	TRBJ2-7	.	TRBV6-2/TRBV6-3	CASSYPSGSYEQYF	TGTGCCAGCAGTTACCCTAGCGGTTCCTACGAGCAGTACTTC
.	11	TRBJ2-7	once	TRBV2	CASSEHYEQYF	TGTGCCAGCAGTGAACACTACGAGCAGTACTTC
.	14	TRBJ1-2	.	TRBV2	CASMVQRTNYGYTF	TGTGCCAGCATGGTACAGAGAACTAACTATGGCTACACCTTC
.	13	TRBJ2-7	.	TRBV29-1	CSVNPRGSYEQYF	TGCAGCGTCAACCCGAGGGGCTCCTACGAGCAGTACTTC
.	13	TRBJ1-5	.	TRBV3-1/TRBV3-2	CASSLMGGQPQHF	TGTGCCAGCTCCCTTATGGGTGGTCAGCCCCAGCATTTT
TRBD1	16	TRBJ2-2	.	TRBV9	CASSVPGTGKTGELFF	TGTGCCAGCAGCGTTCCAGGGACAGGGAAGACCGGGGAGCTGTTTTTT
TRBD1	15	TRBJ1-1	.	TRBV5-1	CASKNPGGLNTEAFF	TGCGCCAGTAAGAACCCAGGGGGGTTGAACACTGAAGCTTTCTTT
.	14	TRBJ2-7	.	TRBV5-1	CASQSRASSYEQYF	TGCGCCAGCCAAAGCAGGGCGAGCTCCTACGAGCAGTACTTC
TRBD1	14	TRBJ2-7	.	TRBV5-6	CASSQQGQDYEQYF	TGTGCCAGCAGCCAACAGGGGCAAGACTACGAGCAGTACTTC
.	15	TRBJ2-5	.	TRBV29-1	CSVGPAQGFRETQYF	TGCAGCGTTGGTCCGGCGCAGGGGTTTCGGGAGACCCAGTACTTC
TRBD2	12	TRBJ2-7	.	TRBV10-3	CASTSFLDEQYF	TGTGCCTCGACTAGCTTCTTAGACGAGCAGTACTTC
TRBD1	16	TRBJ1-6	.	TRBV5-1	CASSLAGTGYNSPLHF	TGCGCCAGCAGCTTGGCTGGGACAGGCTATAATTCACCCCTCCACTTT
.	13	TRBJ2-7	.	TRBV6-5	CASSSSSNNEQYF	TGTGCCAGTAGTAGCAGTTCGAACAACGAGCAGTACTTC
TRBD2	15	TRBJ2-7	once	TRBV6-5	CASSYDSGRSYEQYF	TGTGCCAGCAGTTACGATAGCGGGAGGTCCTACGAGCAGTACTTC
.	14	TRBJ1-1	few	TRBV28	CASSRLGLNTEAFF	TGTGCCAGCAGCCGCCTGGGGCTGAACACTGAAGCTTTCTTT
.	13	TRBJ2-7	.	TRBV9	CASSVATLSTQYF	TGTGCCAGCAGCGTAGCTACTCTTTCCACGCAGTACTTC
TRBD2	15	TRBJ2-1	.	TRBV5-1	CASRTTGLAGDEQFF	TGCGCCAGCAGGACAACGGGACTAGCGGGAGATGAGCAGTTCTTC
.	14	TRBJ2-7	.	TRBV10-1	CASSESVSRYEQYF	TGCGCCAGCAGTGAGTCGGTCAGTCGATACGAGCAGTACTTC
.	12	TRBJ2-7	.	TRBV10-3	CAISDRTYEQYF	TGTGCCATCAGTGATCGGACCTACGAGCAGTACTTC
.	14	TRBJ1-5	.	TRBV6-1	CASSELSLKQPQHF	TGTGCCAGCAGTGAACTTTCGTTAAAGCAGCCCCAGCATTTT
.	15	TRBJ2-2	few	TRBV5-1	CASSPDSLGTGELFF	TGCGCCAGCAGCCCCGATTCCCTGGGCACCGGGGAGCTGTTTTTT
.	15	TRBJ2-1	once	TRBV6-5	CASSYGTRMYNEQFF	TGTGCCAGCAGTTATGGGACTCGCATGTACAATGAGCAGTTCTTC
.	13	TRBJ1-5	.	TRBV2	CASSDRTVQPQHF	TGTGCCAGCAGCGACAGAACGGTGCAGCCCCAGCATTTT
.	14	TRBJ1-3	.	TRBV30	CARDMGRTGNTIYF	TGTGCCCGGGACATGGGACGTACTGGAAACACCATATATTTT
.	15	TRBJ2-7	.	TRBV5-1	CASSFRAGDPYEQYF	TGCGCCAGCAGCTTTAGAGCGGGTGACCCCTACGAGCAGTACTTC
.	14	TRBJ2-7	.	TRBV5-4	CASSLDRTSYEQYF	TGTGCCAGCAGCTTGGACCGAACGTCCTACGAGCAGTACTTC
TRBD2	15	TRBJ2-7	.	TRBV5-1	CASSLDSGVLYEQYF	TGCGCCAGCAGCTTGGACAGCGGGGTTTTGTACGAGCAGTACTTC
.	14	TRBJ2-5	.	TRBV5-1	CASSPTPLGETQYF	TGCGCCAGCAGCCCAACCCCGCTGGGAGAGACCCAGTACTTC
.	16	TRBJ2-1	.	TRBV28	CASSLLRRGSYNEQFF	TGTGCCAGCAGCTTACTGCGGAGAGGGTCCTACAATGAGCAGTTCTTC
TRBD1	15	TRBJ2-1	once	TRBV5-4	CASSQDRATYNEQFF	TGTGCCAGCAGCCAGGACAGGGCCACCTACAATGAGCAGTTCTTC
TRBD2	15	TRBJ2-2	.	TRBV6-1	CASSEALAVRGELFF	TGTGCCAGCAGTGAAGCCCTAGCGGTGCGTGGGGAGCTGTTTTTT
.	12	TRBJ2-7	.	TRBV6-2/TRBV6-3	CASSQLDRKQYF	TGTGCCAGCAGCCAATTAGACAGAAAGCAGTACTTC
TRBD2	17	TRBJ2-1	.	TRBV30	CAWSVLRVAGGGNEQFF	TGTGCCTGGAGTGTACTGAGGGTAGCGGGAGGAGGAAATGAGCAGTTCTTC